The 8 T cell receptor beta chains in this list originate from one sample, sequenced in a study of OX40 agonist ivuxolimab in advanced cancers. TCRdb keeps only in-frame clones here, not all; method: immunoSEQ multiplex PCR. Of roughly 56,000 clones listed, 80% to 85% are singletons. This specimen consisted of CD4+ or CD8+ T cells sorted from blood, obtained in a trial of the OX40 agonist ivuxolimab. These TCRs come from an adult with an advanced solid tumor such as melanoma, head and neck, liver or kidney cancer.

V gene TRBV10-1 combines with J gene TRBJ2-2; perhaps TRBD2 as D (5 bases). This CDR3 spans 13 amino acids. Germline CDR1 WNHNN, CDR2 SYGVQD (reference sequence). Here the CDR3 DNA reads TGCGCTTGTGGGGAGACGAACACCGGGGAGCTGTTTTTT. Its translation is CACGETNTGELFF.

The V call is TRBV7-6, the J call TRBJ2-5; the D is unclear. The DNA end lines up better with TRBJ2-7; the J call may be wrong. CDR1 and CDR2 (germline): SGHVS, FNYEAQ. The CDR3 consists of 13 residues. The CDR3 sequence is CASSLGTIYEQYF. The DNA of the CDR3 is TGTGCCAGCAGCTTAGGGACCATTTACGAGCAGTACTTC.

The chain couples TRBV5-4 to TRBJ2-3; D not resolved. V gave up 0 bases and J gave up 0 bases, with 11 bases separating them. Germline values: CDR1 SGHNT, CDR2 YYREEE (reference sequence). CDR3 length equals 16 residues. The CDR3 is CASSLGVSLSTDTQYF. CDR3 coding DNA: TGTGCCAGCAGCTTGGGGGTTAGCCTAAGCACAGATACGCAGTATTTT.

This sequence joins TRBV6-5 and TRBJ2-3; D is perhaps TRBD2 (5 bases). V shed 8 bases and J shed 9 bases, with 12 bases lying between them. From germline, CDR1 is MNHEY and CDR2 SVGAGI. The CDR3 is 11 residues long. The CDR3 is CASRHRGTQYF. The CDR3 DNA follows: TGTGCCAGCCGTCATCGGGGAACGCAGTATTTT.

This clone has just a few counts. The chain links TRBV7-3 to TRBJ2-1; no reliable D call. The germline CDR1 and CDR2 sequences are SGHTA and FQGTGA. The length of the CDR3 is 15 residues. V lost 1 base and J 3 bases, leaving 10 bases between the germline ends. The CDR3 sequence: CASSLNVGVYNEQFF. The DNA of the CDR3 is TGTGCCAGCAGCTTAAACGTAGGTGTCTACAATGAGCAGTTCTTC.

This sequence joins TRBV6-5 and TRBJ1-2, with D possibly being TRBD1 (5 bases). V was pared by 5 bases and J by 8 bases, with 18 bases between. This CDR3 contains 14 residues. Germline CDR1 MNHEY, CDR2 SVGAGI. DNA for the CDR3: TGTGCCAGCAGTCCCGGGGCGCGAGGCCGCGGCTACACCTTC. It yields the protein CASSPGARGRGYTF.

The chain joins TRBV4-1 to TRBJ2-7; TRBD2 is a possible D gene (6 bases). The CDR3 totals 14 residues. Looked up from germline, CDR1 is MGHRA and CDR2 is YSYEKL. Trimming took 2 bases from V and 4 from J, leaving 12 bases between them. CDR3 DNA sequence: TGCGCCAGCAGCCAAACTAGCTTCGAATACGAGCAGTACTTC. Translating it yields CASSQTSFEYEQYF.

V and J are TRBV6-5 and TRBJ2-5, with 11 bases that match TRBD1. TRBJ2-7 explains the end of the DNA better; the J call may be wrong. Germline CDR1 MNHEY, CDR2 SVGAGI. The CDR3 consists of 15 residues. As DNA, the CDR3 is TGTGCCAGCACCAGAGGGGGACAGGGGGGAAACGAGCAGTACTTC. This gives the protein CASTRGGQGGNEQYF.